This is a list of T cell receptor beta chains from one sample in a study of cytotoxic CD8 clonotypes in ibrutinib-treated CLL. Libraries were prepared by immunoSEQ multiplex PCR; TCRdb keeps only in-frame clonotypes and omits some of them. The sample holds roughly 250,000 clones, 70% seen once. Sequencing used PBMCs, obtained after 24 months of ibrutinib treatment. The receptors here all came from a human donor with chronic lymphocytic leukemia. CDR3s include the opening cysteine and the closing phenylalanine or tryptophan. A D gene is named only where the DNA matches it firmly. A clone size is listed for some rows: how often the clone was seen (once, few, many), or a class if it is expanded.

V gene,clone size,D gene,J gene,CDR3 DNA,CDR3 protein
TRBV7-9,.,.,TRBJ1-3,TGTGCCAGCAGAAAAGAGGGAAACACCATATATTTT,CASRKEGNTIYF
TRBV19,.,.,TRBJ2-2,TGTGCCTCCAGACCGCGGGGACCTAACACCGGGGAGCTGTTTTTT,CASRPRGPNTGELFF
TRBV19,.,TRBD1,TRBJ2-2,TGTGCCAGCACCACAGGGGGGAACACCGGGGAGCTGTTTTTT,CASTTGGNTGELFF
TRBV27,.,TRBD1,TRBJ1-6,TGTGCCAGCCTACAGTCACCCAGGGGGCGACTTAATTCACCCCTCCACTTT,CASLQSPRGRLNSPLHF
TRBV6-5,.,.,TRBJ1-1,TGTGCCAGCAGTTACTCAGAAGGACGGAACACTGAAGCTTTCTTT,CASSYSEGRNTEAFF
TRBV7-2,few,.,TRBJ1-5,TGTGCCAGCAGCTTTAACAGTGGGCCCCAGCATTTT,CASSFNSGPQHF
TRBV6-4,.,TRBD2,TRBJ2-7,TGTGCCAGCAGTGTGGTACTTGGTCTAGCGGGAGACTACGAGCAGTACTTC,CASSVVLGLAGDYEQYF
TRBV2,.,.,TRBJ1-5,TGTGCCAGCATGGAAGGGATAGATAGCAATCAGCCCCAGCATTTT,CASMEGIDSNQPQHF
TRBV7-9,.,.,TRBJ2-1,TGTGCCAGCAGCTCCCCTAGCGAAAAGGGGAGTGAGCAGTTCTTC,CASSSPSEKGSEQFF
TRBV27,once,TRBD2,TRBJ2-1,TGTGCCAGCAGTTTTTCATGGCCAGCGGGAGAGAATGAGCAGTTCTTC,CASSFSWPAGENEQFF